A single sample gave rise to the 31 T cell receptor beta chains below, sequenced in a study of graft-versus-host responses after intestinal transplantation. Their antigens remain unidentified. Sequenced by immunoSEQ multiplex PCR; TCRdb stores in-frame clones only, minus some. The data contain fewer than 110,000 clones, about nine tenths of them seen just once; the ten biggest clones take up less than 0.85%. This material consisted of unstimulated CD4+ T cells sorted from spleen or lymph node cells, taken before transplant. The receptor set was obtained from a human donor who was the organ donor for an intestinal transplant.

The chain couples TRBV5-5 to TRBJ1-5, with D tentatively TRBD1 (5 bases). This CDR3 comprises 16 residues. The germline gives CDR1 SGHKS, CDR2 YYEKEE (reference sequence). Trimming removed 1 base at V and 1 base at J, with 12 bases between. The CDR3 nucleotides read TGTGCCAGCAGCTTGACAGGACGGCTAAGCAATCAGCCCCAGCATTTT. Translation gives CASSLTGRLSNQPQHF.

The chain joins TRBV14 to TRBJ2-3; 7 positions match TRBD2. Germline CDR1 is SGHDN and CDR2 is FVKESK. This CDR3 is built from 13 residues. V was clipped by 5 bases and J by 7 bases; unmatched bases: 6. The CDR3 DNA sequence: TGTGCCAGCAGCTATGGGAGGGCGCATACGCAGTATTTT. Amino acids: CASSYGRAHTQYF.

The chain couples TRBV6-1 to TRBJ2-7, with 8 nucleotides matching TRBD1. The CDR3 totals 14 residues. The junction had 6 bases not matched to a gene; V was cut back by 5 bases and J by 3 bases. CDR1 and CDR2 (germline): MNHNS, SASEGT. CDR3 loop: CASSNRDRFYEQYF. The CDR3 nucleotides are TGTGCCAGCAGTAACCGGGACAGGTTCTACGAGCAGTACTTC.

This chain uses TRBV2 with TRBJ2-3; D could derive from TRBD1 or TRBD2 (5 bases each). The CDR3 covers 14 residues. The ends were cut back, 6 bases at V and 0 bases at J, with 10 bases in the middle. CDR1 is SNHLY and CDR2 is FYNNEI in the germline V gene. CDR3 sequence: CASRTRDSTDTQYF. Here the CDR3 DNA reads TGTGCCAGCAGAACCAGGGACAGCACAGATACGCAGTATTTT.

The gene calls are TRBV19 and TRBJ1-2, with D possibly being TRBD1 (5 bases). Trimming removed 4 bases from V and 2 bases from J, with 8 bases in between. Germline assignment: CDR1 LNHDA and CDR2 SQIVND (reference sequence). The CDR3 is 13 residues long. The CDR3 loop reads CASSRGRNYGYTF. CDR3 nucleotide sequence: TGTGCCAGTAGTAGGGGCAGAAACTATGGCTACACCTTC.

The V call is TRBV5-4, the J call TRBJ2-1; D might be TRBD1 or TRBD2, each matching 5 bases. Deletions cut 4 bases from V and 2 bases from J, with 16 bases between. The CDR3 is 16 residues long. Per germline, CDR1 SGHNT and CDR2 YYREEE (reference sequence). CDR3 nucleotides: TGTGCCAGCAGCCCTGGTGGGGGTTGGGCCTACAATGAGCAGTTCTTC. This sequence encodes CASSPGGGWAYNEQFF.

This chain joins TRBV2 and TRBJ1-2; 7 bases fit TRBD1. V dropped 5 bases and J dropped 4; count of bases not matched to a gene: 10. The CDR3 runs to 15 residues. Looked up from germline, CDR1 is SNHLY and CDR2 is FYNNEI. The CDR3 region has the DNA TGTGCCAGCAGTAGAGGACAGGCCTTTGGCTATGGCTACACCTTC. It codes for CASSRGQAFGYGYTF.

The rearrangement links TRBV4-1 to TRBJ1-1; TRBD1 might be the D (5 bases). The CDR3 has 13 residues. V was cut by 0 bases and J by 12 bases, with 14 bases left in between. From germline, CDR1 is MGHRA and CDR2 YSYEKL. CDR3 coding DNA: TGCGCCAGCAGCCAAGATCCAGGGTACGAGACTTTCTTT. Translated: CASSQDPGYETFF.

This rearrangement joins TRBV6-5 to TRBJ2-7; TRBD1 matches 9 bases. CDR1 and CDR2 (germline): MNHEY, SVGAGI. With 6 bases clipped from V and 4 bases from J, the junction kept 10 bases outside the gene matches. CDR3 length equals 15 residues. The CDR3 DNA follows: TGTGCCAGCAGCAAACAGGGGGCGTTTGAGTACGAGCAGTACTTC. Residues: CASSKQGAFEYEQYF.

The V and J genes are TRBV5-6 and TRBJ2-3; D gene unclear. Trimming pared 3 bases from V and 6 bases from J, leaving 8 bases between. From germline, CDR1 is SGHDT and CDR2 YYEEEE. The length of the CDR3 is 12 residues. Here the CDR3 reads CASSSLWDTQYF. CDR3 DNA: TGTGCCAGCAGCTCCTTATGGGATACGCAGTATTTT.

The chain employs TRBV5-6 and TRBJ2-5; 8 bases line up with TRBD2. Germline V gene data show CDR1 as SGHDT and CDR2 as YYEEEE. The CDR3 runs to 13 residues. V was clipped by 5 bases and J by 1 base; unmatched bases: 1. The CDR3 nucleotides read TGTGCCAGCAGGGCGGGGGGCCAAGAGACCCAGTACTTC. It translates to CASRAGGQETQYF.

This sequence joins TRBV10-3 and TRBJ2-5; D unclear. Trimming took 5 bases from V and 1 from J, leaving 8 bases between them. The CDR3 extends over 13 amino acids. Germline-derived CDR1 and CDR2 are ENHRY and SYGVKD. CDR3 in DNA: TGTGCCATCAGTTTTAACGGCCAAGAGACCCAGTACTTC. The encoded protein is CAISFNGQETQYF.

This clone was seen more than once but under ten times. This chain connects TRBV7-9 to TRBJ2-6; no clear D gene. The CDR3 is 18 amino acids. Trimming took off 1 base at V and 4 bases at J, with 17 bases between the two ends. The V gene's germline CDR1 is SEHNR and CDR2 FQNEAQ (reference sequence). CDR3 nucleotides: TGTGCCAGCAGCTTAGGTCGTATTGGGCCGACCGGGGCCAACGTCCTGACTTTC. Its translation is CASSLGRIGPTGANVLTF.

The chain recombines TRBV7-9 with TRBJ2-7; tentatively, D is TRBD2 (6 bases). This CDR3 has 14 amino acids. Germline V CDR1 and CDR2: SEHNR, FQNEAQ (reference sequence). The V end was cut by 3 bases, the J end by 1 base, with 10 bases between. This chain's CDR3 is CASSFGEVSYEQYF. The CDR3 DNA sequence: TGTGCCAGCAGCTTCGGGGAGGTGTCCTACGAGCAGTACTTC.

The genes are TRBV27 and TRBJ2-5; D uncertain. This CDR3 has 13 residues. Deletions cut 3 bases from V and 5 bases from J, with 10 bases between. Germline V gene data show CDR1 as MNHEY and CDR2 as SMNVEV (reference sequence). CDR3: CASSFAGRETQYF. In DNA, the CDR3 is TGTGCCAGCAGTTTTGCTGGTAGGGAGACCCAGTACTTC.

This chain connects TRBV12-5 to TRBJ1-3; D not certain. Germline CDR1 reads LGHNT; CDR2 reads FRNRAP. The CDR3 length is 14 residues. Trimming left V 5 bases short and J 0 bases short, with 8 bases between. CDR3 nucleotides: TGTGCTAGTGGTCGTCAGCTCTCTGGAAACACCATATATTTT. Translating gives CASGRQLSGNTIYF.

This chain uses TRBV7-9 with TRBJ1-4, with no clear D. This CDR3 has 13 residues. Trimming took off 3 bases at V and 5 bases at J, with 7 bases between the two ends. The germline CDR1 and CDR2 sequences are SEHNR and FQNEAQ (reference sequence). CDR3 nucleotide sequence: TGTGCCAGCAGCTTCGACGGAAATGAAAAACTGTTTTTT. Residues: CASSFDGNEKLFF.

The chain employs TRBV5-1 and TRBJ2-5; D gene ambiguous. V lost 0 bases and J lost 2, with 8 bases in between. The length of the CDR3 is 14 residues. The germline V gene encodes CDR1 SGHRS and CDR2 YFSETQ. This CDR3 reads CASSLDTTQETQYF. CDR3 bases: TGCGCCAGCAGCTTGGACACCACACAAGAGACCCAGTACTTC. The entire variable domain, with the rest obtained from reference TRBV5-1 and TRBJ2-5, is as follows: KAGVTQTPRYLIKTRGQQVTLSCSPISGHRSVSWYQQTPGQGLQFLFEYFSETQRNKGNFPGRFSGRQFSNSRSEMNVSTLELGDSALYLCASSLDTTQETQYFGPGTRLLVL.

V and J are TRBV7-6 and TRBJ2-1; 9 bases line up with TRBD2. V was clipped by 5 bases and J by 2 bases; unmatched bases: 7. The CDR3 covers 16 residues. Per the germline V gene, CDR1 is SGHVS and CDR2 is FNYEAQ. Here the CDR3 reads CASSQRGGATYNEQFF. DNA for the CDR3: TGTGCCAGCAGCCAGCGCGGGGGGGCGACCTACAATGAGCAGTTCTTC.

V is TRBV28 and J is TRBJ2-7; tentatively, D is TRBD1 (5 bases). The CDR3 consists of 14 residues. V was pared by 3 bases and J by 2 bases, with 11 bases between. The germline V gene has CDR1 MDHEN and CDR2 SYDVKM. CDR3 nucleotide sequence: TGTGCCAGCAGTTTCGTCGCAGGGCCCTACGAGCAGTACTTC. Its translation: CASSFVAGPYEQYF. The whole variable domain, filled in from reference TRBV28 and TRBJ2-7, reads DVKVTQSSRYLVKRTGEKVFLECVQDMDHENMFWYRQDPGLGLRLIYFSYDVKMKEKGDIPEGYSVSREKKERFSLILESASTNQTSMYLCASSFVAGPYEQYFGPGTRLTVT.

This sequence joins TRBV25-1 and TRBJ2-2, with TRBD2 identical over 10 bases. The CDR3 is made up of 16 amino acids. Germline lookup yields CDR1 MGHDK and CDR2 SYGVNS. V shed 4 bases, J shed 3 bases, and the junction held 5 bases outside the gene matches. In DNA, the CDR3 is TGTGCCAGCAGTGCCGTAGCGGGAGGCTACACCGGGGAGCTGTTTTTT. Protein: CASSAVAGGYTGELFF.

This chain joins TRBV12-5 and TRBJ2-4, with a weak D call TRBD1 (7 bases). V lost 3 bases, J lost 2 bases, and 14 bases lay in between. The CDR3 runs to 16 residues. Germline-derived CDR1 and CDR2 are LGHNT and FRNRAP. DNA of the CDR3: TGTGCTAGTGGTTTCGGCAGGGGGGTTTCCAAAAACATTCAGTACTTC. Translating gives CASGFGRGVSKNIQYF.

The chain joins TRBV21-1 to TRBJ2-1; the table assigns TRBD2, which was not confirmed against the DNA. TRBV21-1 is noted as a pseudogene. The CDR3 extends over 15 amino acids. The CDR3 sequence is CASSPAGAVLNEQFF. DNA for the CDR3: TGTGCCAGCAGCCCGGCGGGGGCGGTTTTAAATGAGCAGTTCTTC.

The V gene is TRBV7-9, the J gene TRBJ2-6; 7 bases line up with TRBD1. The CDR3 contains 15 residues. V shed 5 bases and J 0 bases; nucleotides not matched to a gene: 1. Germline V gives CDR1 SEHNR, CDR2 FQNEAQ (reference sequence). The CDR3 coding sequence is TGTGCCAGCAGCCGACAGGGCTCTGGGGCCAACGTCCTGACTTTC. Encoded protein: CASSRQGSGANVLTF.

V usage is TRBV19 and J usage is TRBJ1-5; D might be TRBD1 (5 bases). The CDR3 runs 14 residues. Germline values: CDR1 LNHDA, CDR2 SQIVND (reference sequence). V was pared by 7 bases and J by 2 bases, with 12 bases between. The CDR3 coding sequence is TGTGCCAGTACAGGGCTGGGGGGCAATCAGCCCCAGCATTTT. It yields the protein CASTGLGGNQPQHF.

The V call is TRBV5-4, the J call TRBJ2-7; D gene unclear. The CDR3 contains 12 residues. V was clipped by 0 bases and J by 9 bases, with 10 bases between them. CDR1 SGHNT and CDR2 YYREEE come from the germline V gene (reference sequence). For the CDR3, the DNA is TGTGCCAGCAGCTTGGGGGTCCGGCGGCAGTACTTC. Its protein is CASSLGVRRQYF.

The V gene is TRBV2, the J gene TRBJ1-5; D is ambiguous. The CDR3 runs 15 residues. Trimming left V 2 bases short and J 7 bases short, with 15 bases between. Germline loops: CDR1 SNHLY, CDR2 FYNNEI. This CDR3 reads CASSESRAHGQPQHF. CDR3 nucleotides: TGTGCCAGCAGTGAAAGCCGGGCCCACGGGCAGCCCCAGCATTTT.

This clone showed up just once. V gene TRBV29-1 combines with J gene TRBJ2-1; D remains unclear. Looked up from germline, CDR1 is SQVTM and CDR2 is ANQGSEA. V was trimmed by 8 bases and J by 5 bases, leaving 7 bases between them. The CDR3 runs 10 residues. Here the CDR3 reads CSTYNNEQFF. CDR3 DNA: TGCAGCACTTATAACAATGAGCAGTTCTTC.

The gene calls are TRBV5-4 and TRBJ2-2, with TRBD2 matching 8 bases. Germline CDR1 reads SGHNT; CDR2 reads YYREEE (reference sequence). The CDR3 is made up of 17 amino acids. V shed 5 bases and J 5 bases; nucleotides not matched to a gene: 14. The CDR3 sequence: CASSPKGSGSRTGELFF. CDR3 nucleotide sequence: TGTGCCAGCAGTCCTAAGGGGAGCGGGAGTCGAACCGGGGAGCTGTTTTTT.

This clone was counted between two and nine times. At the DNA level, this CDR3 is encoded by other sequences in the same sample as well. The CDR3 loop is CASSVADTQYF. Here the CDR3 DNA reads TGTGCCAGCAGCGTGGCAGATACGCAGTATTTT. The J gene is TRBJ2-3, the V gene TRBV9; D uncertain. The CDR3 contains 11 residues. Germline V gives CDR1 SGDLS, CDR2 YYNGEE. The ends were cut back, 2 bases at V and 4 bases at J, with 2 bases in the middle.

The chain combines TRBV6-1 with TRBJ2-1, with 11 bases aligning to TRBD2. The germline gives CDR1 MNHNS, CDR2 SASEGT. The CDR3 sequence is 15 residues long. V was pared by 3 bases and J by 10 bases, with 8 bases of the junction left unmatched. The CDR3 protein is CASSDGSSGRWEQFF. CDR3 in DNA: TGTGCCAGCAGTGACGGGTCTAGCGGGAGGTGGGAGCAGTTCTTC.